These T cell receptor beta chains were read from a single sample in a study of blood T cell repertoires in COVID-19. The protocol was immunoSEQ multiplex PCR, while the TCRdb copy is restricted to in-frame clones and leaves out a portion. The repertoire holds some 170,000 clones, with less than 90% as singletons. The sample was PBMCs or T cells enriched from blood (not recorded which). The receptors stem from a human donor with acute COVID-19. The donor label of this sample is uncertain. The CDR3 runs from the conserved cysteine through the conserved F or W. A D gene is named only where the DNA matches it firmly. A row's size may be missing; if present it is once, few, many or a size class.

>.|TRBV5-1|TRBJ2-2|few
CASSRDSPGELFF
TGCGCCAGCAGCCGAGACTCACCCGGGGAGCTGTTTTTT
>.|TRBV4-1|TRBJ1-1|.
CASSQPSHTPLNTEAFF
TGCGCCAGCAGCCAACCTAGCCACACACCCTTGAACACTGAAGCTTTCTTT
>.|TRBV21-1|TRBJ1-1|.
CASSKSARVCLNTEAFF
TGTGCCAGCAGCAAATCGGCCAGGGTGTGCTTGAACACTGAAGCTTTCTTT
>.|TRBV6-5|TRBJ1-2|.
CASTRAGNYGYTF
TGTGCCAGCACCCGGGCGGGGAACTATGGCTACACCTTC
>.|TRBV30|TRBJ2-7|.
CAWSVSGVYEQYF
TGTGCCTGGAGTGTTTCCGGAGTCTACGAGCAGTACTTC
>TRBD2|TRBV7-3|TRBJ2-3|.
CASSLNSGGADTQYF
TGTGCCAGCAGCTTAAACAGCGGGGGGGCAGATACGCAGTATTTT
>TRBD2|TRBV19|TRBJ2-3|.
CASSPTSGGVLPDTQYF
TGTGCCAGTAGTCCTACTAGCGGGGGGGTGTTGCCAGATACGCAGTATTTT
>.|TRBV5-1|TRBJ1-1|.
CASSPTSGIIEAFF
TGCGCCAGCAGCCCCACCTCCGGGATTATAGAAGCTTTCTTT
>.|TRBV24-1|TRBJ1-2|.
CATSVTNRDGQGYTF
TGTGCCACCAGTGTCACAAACAGGGATGGTCAGGGCTACACCTTC
>.|TRBV2|TRBJ2-2|.
CASSRVGGGPSNTGELFF
TGTGCCAGCAGCCGGGTTGGAGGGGGCCCTTCGAACACCGGGGAGCTGTTTTTT
>.|TRBV10-1|TRBJ2-3|.
CASSRSRRTDTQYF
TGCGCCAGCAGTAGGAGCCGACGCACAGATACGCAGTATTTT
>.|TRBV5-6|TRBJ2-7|.
CASSLLQGSYEQYF
TGTGCCAGCAGCTTGCTGCAGGGCTCCTACGAGCAGTACTTC
>TRBD1|TRBV7-9|TRBJ1-1|.
CASSDRGLMNTEAFF
TGTGCCAGCAGCGACAGGGGGCTCATGAACACTGAAGCTTTCTTT
>.|TRBV5-4|TRBJ2-5|.
CASGLDRVQETQYF
TGTGCCAGCGGCCTTGATCGGGTCCAAGAGACCCAGTACTTC
>.|TRBV12-5|TRBJ1-3|.
CASGFGSSGNTIYF
TGTGCTAGTGGTTTTGGGAGCTCTGGAAACACCATATATTTT
>.|TRBV28|TRBJ1-5|.
CASSRDNSNQPQHF
TGTGCCAGCAGCCGGGACAACAGCAATCAGCCCCAGCATTTT
>.|TRBV18|TRBJ1-5|.
CASGHPNQPQHF
TGTGCCAGCGGACACCCTAATCAGCCCCAGCATTTT
>.|TRBV6-5|TRBJ1-5|.
CASSYERGIQPQHF
TGTGCCAGCAGTTACGAGAGGGGGATCCAGCCCCAGCATTTT
>TRBD2|TRBV4-1|TRBJ2-2|.
CASSRLLAGVNTGELFF
TGCGCCAGCAGCCGCCTACTAGCGGGGGTAAACACCGGGGAGCTGTTTTTT
>.|TRBV6-5|TRBJ1-2|.
CASTQGEGVGGYTF
TGTGCCAGCACCCAAGGGGAGGGTGTCGGAGGCTACACCTTC
>TRBD2|TRBV9|TRBJ2-1|many
CASSELAVEQFF
TGTGCCAGCAGCGAACTAGCGGTTGAGCAGTTCTTC
>.|TRBV7-9|TRBJ1-1|.
CASSPMDSSISEAFF
TGTGCCAGCAGCCCTATGGACAGCTCCATTTCTGAAGCTTTCTTT
>.|TRBV28|TRBJ1-4|.
CASSPLGEGSGEKLFF
TGTGCCAGCAGTCCCCTAGGGGAGGGGTCAGGTGAAAAACTGTTTTTT
>.|TRBV10-1|TRBJ1-2|.
CATPRRFGGYTF
TGCGCCACACCGCGCCGGTTCGGGGGCTACACCTTC
>.|TRBV4-3|TRBJ2-3|.
CASSQDPDGGTDTQYF
TGCGCCAGCAGCCAAGATCCCGACGGGGGAACAGATACGCAGTATTTT
>.|TRBV7-9|TRBJ2-7|.
CATGGLNYEQYF
TGTGCCACCGGGGGACTTAACTACGAGCAGTACTTC
>TRBD1|TRBV7-2|TRBJ1-6|.
CASSLRTGGSPLHF
TGTGCCAGCAGCTTAAGGACAGGGGGTTCACCCCTCCACTTT
>TRBD1|TRBV3-1/TRBV3-2|TRBJ1-5|few
CASSPGQGGNQPQHF
TGTGCCAGCAGCCCCGGACAGGGAGGAAATCAGCCCCAGCATTTT
>.|TRBV6-1|TRBJ1-1|.
CASSETRSSEAFF
TGTGCCAGCAGTGAGACACGGTCCTCTGAAGCTTTCTTT
>.|TRBV27|TRBJ1-5|.
CASSLEGINQPQHF
TGTGCCAGCAGTTTAGAGGGAATCAATCAGCCCCAGCATTTT
>.|TRBV5-4|TRBJ2-5|.
CASSLDRVPETQYF
TGTGCCAGCAGCTTGGACAGGGTCCCAGAGACCCAGTACTTC
>.|TRBV24-1|TRBJ2-3|.
CATSINGAITDTQYF
TGTGCCACCAGTATCAACGGAGCCATCACAGATACGCAGTATTTT
>.|TRBV18|TRBJ2-3|.
CASSPREDTQYF
TGTGCCAGCTCACCACGAGAAGATACGCAGTATTTT
>.|TRBV27|TRBJ2-5|once
CASSLSKVGQQETQYF
TGTGCCAGCAGTTTATCGAAGGTCGGACAGCAAGAGACCCAGTACTTC
>TRBD1|TRBV2|TRBJ1-2|.
CASSARTGGPYGYTF
TGTGCCAGCAGTGCCCGGACAGGGGGTCCCTATGGCTACACCTTC
>.|TRBV19|TRBJ1-2|.
CASSENRGNGYTF
TGTGCCAGTAGTGAGAATCGAGGGAATGGCTACACCTTC
>.|TRBV19|TRBJ2-2|.
CASSYSTGELFF
TGTGCCAGTAGTTACAGTACCGGGGAGCTGTTTTTT
>TRBD2|TRBV30|TRBJ2-5|.
CAWDHSGLAGAARREETQYF
TGTGCCTGGGACCATTCGGGACTAGCGGGGGCCGCTAGGAGGGAAGAGACCCAGTACTTC
>TRBD1|TRBV7-8|TRBJ2-7|few
CASSQTRRDRDIYEQYF
TGTGCCAGCAGCCAGACACGCCGGGACAGAGATATCTACGAGCAGTACTTC
>.|TRBV15|TRBJ2-1|.
CATSRVEPKEQFF
TGTGCCACCAGCAGAGTTGAGCCGAAGGAGCAGTTCTTC
>.|TRBV28|TRBJ1-6|.
CASSRTQAPGPLHF
TGTGCCAGCAGTCGAACCCAGGCCCCGGGGCCCCTCCACTTT
>TRBD2|TRBV6-5|TRBJ2-7|.
CASRGLGEQYF
TGTGCCAGCAGGGGACTAGGGGAGCAGTACTTC
>TRBD1|TRBV28|TRBJ1-5|.
CASKPGGQPQHF
TGTGCCAGCAAACCAGGGGGGCAGCCCCAGCATTTT
>.|TRBV5-1|TRBJ2-3|.
CASSSDSSITDTQYF
TGCGCCAGCAGCTCGGACTCGTCCATCACAGATACGCAGTATTTT
>.|TRBV2|TRBJ2-5|.
CASSLAWGEQTQYF
TGTGCCAGCAGCCTCGCCTGGGGAGAGCAGACCCAGTACTTC
>TRBD1|TRBV4-1|TRBJ2-7|once
CASSRPGTALDEQYF
TGCGCCAGCAGCCGACCCGGGACAGCCCTCGACGAGCAGTACTTC
>.|TRBV5-5|TRBJ2-2|.
CASSLIGLAFTGELFF
TGTGCCAGCAGCTTGATTGGTCTAGCGTTCACCGGGGAGCTGTTTTTT
>TRBD1|TRBV4-1|TRBJ1-4|.
CASSQPGQGNEKLFF
TGCGCCAGCAGCCAACCGGGACAGGGGAATGAAAAACTGTTTTTT
>TRBD1|TRBV30|TRBJ1-5|.
CAYTRGLGQPQHF
TGTGCCTATACAAGGGGGCTGGGTCAGCCCCAGCATTTT
>TRBD2|TRBV7-3|TRBJ2-5|.
CASSSLAGLQETQYF
TGTGCCAGCAGCTCTCTAGCGGGGCTACAAGAGACCCAGTACTTC
>.|TRBV11-2|TRBJ2-1|.
CASNRNPGRYEQFF
TGTGCCAGCAACCGAAACCCCGGTCGGTATGAGCAGTTCTTC
>.|TRBV11-2|TRBJ2-7|.
CASSPNPRGEPYEQYF
TGTGCCAGCAGCCCTAACCCCAGGGGGGAACCCTACGAGCAGTACTTC
>.|TRBV19|TRBJ2-7|once
CASQSSSSYEQYF
TGTGCCAGCCAATCCTCGAGCTCCTACGAGCAGTACTTC
>.|TRBV5-1|TRBJ1-2|.
CASSLQENYGYTF
TGCGCCAGCAGCTTGCAGGAAAACTATGGCTACACCTTC